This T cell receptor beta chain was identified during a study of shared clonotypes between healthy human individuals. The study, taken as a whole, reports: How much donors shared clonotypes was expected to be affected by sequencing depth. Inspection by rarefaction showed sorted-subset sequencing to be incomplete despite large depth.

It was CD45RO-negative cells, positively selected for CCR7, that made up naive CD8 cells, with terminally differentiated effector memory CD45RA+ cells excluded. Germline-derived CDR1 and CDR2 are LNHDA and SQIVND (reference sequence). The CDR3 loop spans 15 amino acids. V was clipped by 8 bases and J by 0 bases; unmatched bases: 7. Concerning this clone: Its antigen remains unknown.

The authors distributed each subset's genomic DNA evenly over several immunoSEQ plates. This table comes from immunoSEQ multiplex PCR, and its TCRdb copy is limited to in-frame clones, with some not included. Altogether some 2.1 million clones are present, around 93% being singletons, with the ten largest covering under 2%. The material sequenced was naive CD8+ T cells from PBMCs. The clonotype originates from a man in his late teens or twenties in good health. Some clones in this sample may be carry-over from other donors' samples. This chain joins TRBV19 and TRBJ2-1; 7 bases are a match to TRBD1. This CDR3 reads CASGTAFDSYNEQFF. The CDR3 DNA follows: TGTGCCAGTGGGACAGCTTTTGACTCCTACAATGAGCAGTTCTTC.